Below are 30 T cell receptor beta chains sequenced from a single sample in a study of cytomegalovirus exposure and HLA in healthy donors. A multiplex PCR was run with 60 Vbeta primers and 13 Jbeta primers. Method: immunoSEQ multiplex PCR; TCRdb's copy keeps in-frame clones and lacks some. Of some 160,000 clones listed, 65% to 80% were seen once; the top ten hold around 0.69%. Material for sequencing was PBMCs. Receptors originate from a woman aged 35 to 49 in good health and CMV-seronegative.

This chain connects TRBV4-1 to TRBJ2-3, with TRBD2 matching over 9 bases. Germline V lookup: CDR1 MGHRA, CDR2 YSYEKL. CDR3 size: 19 residues. Trimming cost V 1 base and J 2 bases; bases outside gene matches: 13. In DNA, the CDR3 is TGCGCCAGCAGCCAAGGTTTTCTGAGCGGGGGGCAATTCACAGATACGCAGTATTTT. It translates to CASSQGFLSGGQFTDTQYF.

This sequence joins TRBV4-1 and TRBJ2-3; 13 nucleotides line up with TRBD2. The V gene's germline CDR1 is MGHRA and CDR2 YSYEKL. CDR3 length equals 19 residues. V lost 3 bases and J lost 5; bases outside the gene matches: 14. The CDR3 here is CASSQRTSGSLLLRDTQYF. CDR3 nucleotide sequence: TGCGCCAGCAGCCAGCGGACTAGCGGGAGTCTACTCCTTCGAGATACGCAGTATTTT.

The CDR3 loop is CASSGVSRNRFMNTEAFF. DNA for the CDR3: TGTGCCAGCAGCGGAGTCTCACGGAATCGCTTCATGAACACTGAAGCTTTCTTT. The chain joins TRBV5-4 to TRBJ1-1, with no clear D. V dropped 4 bases and J dropped 0 bases, with 22 bases sitting between them. The CDR3 sequence is 18 residues long. Germline V CDR1 and CDR2: SGHNT, YYREEE (reference sequence).

The chain uses TRBV13 and TRBJ2-1, with 7 positions matching TRBD2. The CDR3 extends over 19 amino acids. Germline CDR1 PRHDT, CDR2 FYEKMQ (reference sequence). V gave up 3 bases and J gave up 5 bases; unmatched junction bases: 19. The CDR3: CASSLFGRWASGPDNEQFF. In DNA, the CDR3 is TGTGCCAGCAGCTTGTTCGGGAGGTGGGCTAGCGGTCCGGACAATGAGCAGTTCTTC.

The table lists this clone with many counts. This chain joins TRBV5-6 and TRBJ2-7; no definite D call. The CDR3 loop spans 14 amino acids. CDR1 is SGHDT and CDR2 is YYEEEE in the germline V gene. Trimming pared 1 base from V and 3 bases from J, leaving 11 bases between. CDR3 amino acids: CASSLSSTSYEQYF. DNA of the CDR3: TGTGCCAGCAGCTTGTCCTCAACCAGCTACGAGCAGTACTTC.

The CDR3 DNA reads as TGTGCCAGCAGTGAAGCGTACAACTACGAGCAGTACTTC. Its translation is CASSEAYNYEQYF. The rearrangement links TRBV6-1 to TRBJ2-7; D not certain. This CDR3 comprises 13 residues. Germline CDR1 and CDR2: MNHNS and SASEGT. Trimming took 0 bases from V and 3 from J, leaving 6 bases between them.

J is TRBJ2-5 and V is TRBV7-2; D gene unclear. The germline V gene has CDR1 SGHTA and CDR2 FQGNSA. Deletions cut 0 bases from V and 1 base from J, with 6 bases between. The CDR3 covers 14 residues. The CDR3 DNA reads TGTGCCAGCAGCTTAGCTTCTAGCCAAGAGACCCAGTACTTC. Its translation: CASSLASSQETQYF.

V gene TRBV10-3 combines with J gene TRBJ2-2; 14 nucleotides match TRBD2. Germline V gene data show CDR1 as ENHRY and CDR2 as SYGVKD. The CDR3 is 14 residues long. V lost 8 bases to trimming and J lost 4 bases; unmatched junction nucleotides: 0. CDR3 DNA: TGTGCCATCGGGACTAGCGGGAGCACCGGGGAGCTGTTTTTT. This encodes CAIGTSGSTGELFF.

This clone was observed a handful of times. The chain is built from TRBV7-6 and TRBJ1-1; possibly TRBD1 for D (6 bases). Germline loops: CDR1 SGHVS, CDR2 FNYEAQ. The CDR3 is 17 amino acids. Trimming left V 1 base short and J 10 bases short, with 25 bases between. CDR3 coding DNA: TGTGCCAGCAGCTTAGAAATTCCGACAGGAATTACCGCGCGAGCTTTCTTT. Protein product: CASSLEIPTGITARAFF.

The chain employs TRBV15 and TRBJ2-2, with TRBD1 matching over 7 bases. Germline V gene sequence: CDR1 LNHNV, CDR2 YYDKDF (reference sequence). V lost 4 bases, J lost 4 bases, and 9 bases stayed unmatched. The length of the CDR3 is 16 residues. For the CDR3, the DNA is TGTGCCACCAGCAATCATCGGGACAGTGGCACCGGGGAGCTGTTTTTT. Translating gives CATSNHRDSGTGELFF.

This clone was seen a few times. This sample includes further DNA sequences coding for the same CDR3. The chain has TRBV5-1 and TRBJ1-1; TRBD1 might be the D (5 bases). The V gene lost 1 base and the J gene lost 5 bases, with 9 bases spanning the gap. Germline V CDR1 and CDR2: SGHRS, YFSETQ. The CDR3 is 13 residues long. The chain's CDR3 is CASSLSGGTEAFF. DNA for the CDR3: TGCGCCAGCAGCTTGTCGGGGGGAACTGAAGCTTTCTTT. Looking up the rest from reference TRBV5-1 and TRBJ1-1 gives the full variable domain: KAGVTQTPRYLIKTRGQQVTLSCSPISGHRSVSWYQQTPGQGLQFLFEYFSETQRNKGNFPGRFSGRQFSNSRSEMNVSTLELGDSALYLCASSLSGGTEAFFGQGTRLTVV.

This clone has just one count. The chain recombines TRBV6-1 with TRBJ1-1, with 7 bases lining up with TRBD1. V gave up 6 bases and J gave up 10 bases; unmatched junction bases: 5. Germline lookup yields CDR1 MNHNS and CDR2 SASEGT. The CDR3 contains 11 residues. The CDR3 coding sequence is TGTGCCAGCAGCCCTCGGGACAGAGCTTTCTTT. This codes for CASSPRDRAFF.

The rearrangement uses TRBV5-6 and TRBJ1-3; D is ambiguous. Germline CDR1 and CDR2: SGHDT and YYEEEE. V was trimmed by 0 bases and J by 0 bases, leaving 7 bases between them. CDR3 size: 15 residues. CDR3 coding DNA: TGTGCCAGCAGCTTGGACCTGGCCTCTGGAAACACCATATATTTT. This sequence encodes CASSLDLASGNTIYF.

The chain employs TRBV6-5 and TRBJ1-2; 8 bases map to TRBD1. The CDR3 loop spans 15 amino acids. CDR1 is MNHEY, CDR2 SVGAGI, per germline. V shed 5 bases and J 8 bases; nucleotides not matched to a gene: 13. CDR3 DNA: TGTGCCAGCAGTAGCAGTCAGGGGGCGATCGGAGGCTACACCTTC. Translated: CASSSSQGAIGGYTF.

J is TRBJ1-4 and V is TRBV28, with TRBD1 matching over 9 bases. Trimming cost V 5 bases and J 8 bases; bases outside gene matches: 9. The CDR3 sequence is 15 residues long. The germline V gene has CDR1 MDHEN and CDR2 SYDVKM. CDR3: CASSPLTGGREKLFF. Here the CDR3 DNA reads TGTGCCAGCAGTCCACTGACAGGGGGAAGGGAAAAACTGTTTTTT.

The genes are TRBV19 and TRBJ2-7; 8 nucleotides line up with TRBD1. Losses at the gene ends were 5 bases for V and 2 bases for J; bases not matched to a gene: 8. The length of the CDR3 is 15 residues. The germline V gene has CDR1 LNHDA and CDR2 SQIVND (reference sequence). Here the CDR3 DNA reads TGTGCCAGTAGTGCCGGGACAGGTGAAGCCTACGAGCAGTACTTC. It codes for CASSAGTGEAYEQYF.

The chain uses TRBV27 and TRBJ1-1, with D tentatively TRBD1 (6 bases). Trimming removed 3 bases from V and 4 bases from J, with 12 bases in between. Germline V gene lookup returns CDR1 MNHEY and CDR2 SMNVEV (reference sequence). The CDR3 has 14 amino acids. CDR3 loop: CASSLARGSTEAFF. In DNA, the CDR3 is TGTGCCAGCAGTTTGGCTAGGGGGAGCACTGAAGCTTTCTTT.

This clone was recorded a few times. The chain carries TRBV5-6 and TRBJ2-2; the match to TRBD2 covers 8 bases. The ends lost 3 bases at V and 5 bases at J; junction bases unmatched: 9. Per germline, CDR1 SGHDT and CDR2 YYEEEE. The CDR3 consists of 16 residues. CDR3: CASSSAGVDLTGELFF. The CDR3 DNA is TGTGCCAGCAGCTCAGCGGGAGTCGATTTAACCGGGGAGCTGTTTTTT. Full variable domain (missing parts from reference TRBV5-6 and TRBJ2-2): DAGVTQSPTHLIKTRGQQVTLRCSPKSGHDTVSWYQQALGQGPQFIFQYYEEEERQRGNFPDRFSGHQFPNYSSELNVNALLLGDSALYLCASSSAGVDLTGELFFGEGSRLTVL.

This sequence joins TRBV30 and TRBJ1-6; D is undetermined. This CDR3 region has 15 residues. CDR1 is GTSNPN, CDR2 SVGIG, per germline (reference sequence). Trimming removed 3 bases from V and 0 bases from J, with 9 bases in between. CDR3 nucleotide sequence: TGTGCCTGGAGCGCCTACAGCTCCTATAATTCACCCCTCCACTTT. It encodes CAWSAYSSYNSPLHF.

The V and J genes are TRBV13 and TRBJ2-1; a weak D match, TRBD2 (5 bases). CDR1 and CDR2 from the germline V gene are PRHDT and FYEKMQ (reference sequence). This CDR3 region has 13 residues. The germline V and J ends were trimmed by 5 bases and 9 bases, with 14 bases remaining between them. CDR3 nucleotide sequence: TGTGCCAGCAGCCTAGCCCTACGCGGTGAGCAGTTCTTC. Translating it yields CASSLALRGEQFF.

The V gene is TRBV27, the J gene TRBJ2-5; TRBD1 matches 7 bases. The DNA end favors TRBJ2-7, so the J call may be wrong. CDR3 length: 12 residues. Germline-derived CDR1 and CDR2 are MNHEY and SMNVEV (reference sequence). The CDR3 DNA follows: TGTGCCAGCGGGGACAGAAGCTACGAGCAGTACTTC. This encodes CASGDRSYEQYF.

This chain links TRBV5-1 with TRBJ1-1, with D tentatively TRBD1 (5 bases). Trimming took off 0 bases at V and 4 bases at J, with 10 bases between the two ends. This CDR3 region has 14 residues. CDR1 SGHRS and CDR2 YFSETQ come from the germline V gene. Here the CDR3 reads CASSLGLQVTEAFF. The CDR3 bases are TGCGCCAGCAGCTTGGGCCTACAGGTCACTGAAGCTTTCTTT.

This chain links TRBV29-1 with TRBJ2-3; D is perhaps TRBD1 (6 bases). The V gene's germline CDR1 is SQVTM and CDR2 ANQGSEA. The length of the CDR3 is 14 residues. Between the trimmed V and J ends, which lost 8 bases and 3 bases, there was a span of 18 bases. The CDR3 reads CSFLPGARTDTQYF. CDR3 in DNA: TGCAGCTTCCTACCAGGGGCGCGGACAGATACGCAGTATTTT.

This clone was seen once. The chain has TRBV27 and TRBJ1-5; TRBD1 agrees at 12 bases. Germline V gives CDR1 MNHEY, CDR2 SMNVEV (reference sequence). This CDR3 has 17 residues. The J segment lost 5 bases and the V segment lost 0 bases, leaving 5 bases of the junction unmatched. As DNA, the CDR3 is TGTGCCAGCAGTTTATCGGGGGGACAGGGGGCGTATCAGCCCCAGCATTTT. Translating it yields CASSLSGGQGAYQPQHF.

On this clone: The same CDR3 also results from other DNA sequences found in this sample. The CDR3 DNA sequence: TGCGCCAGCAGCCTAGGACAGGTGAGCTCCTACGAGCAGTACTTC. Translating it yields CASSLGQVSSYEQYF. The J gene is TRBJ2-7, the V gene TRBV5-1, with 7 bases identical to TRBD1. The junction had 7 bases not matched to a gene; V was cut back by 4 bases and J by 0 bases. Germline values: CDR1 SGHRS, CDR2 YFSETQ. The CDR3 is 15 amino acids.

J is TRBJ2-7 and V is TRBV29-1; 8 bases line up with TRBD2. V lost 4 bases, J lost 5 bases, and 7 bases stayed unmatched. The V gene's germline CDR1 is SQVTM and CDR2 ANQGSEA. The CDR3 runs to 13 residues. CDR3 residues: CSVAGGGLNEQYF. The CDR3, as DNA: TGCAGCGTTGCGGGGGGGGGTTTGAACGAGCAGTACTTC.

V is TRBV18 and J is TRBJ1-1; TRBD1 matches 7 bases. Per the germline V gene, CDR1 is KGHSH and CDR2 is LQKENI. CDR3 length equals 16 residues. Losses at the gene ends were 4 bases for V and 4 bases for J; bases not matched to a gene: 12. The CDR3 reads CASSREGTGVGTEAFF. CDR3 nucleotides: TGTGCCAGCTCACGAGAGGGTACAGGGGTCGGCACTGAAGCTTTCTTT.

V and J are TRBV5-4 and TRBJ1-3, with D tentatively TRBD1 (6 bases). This CDR3 comprises 18 residues. Germline V CDR1 and CDR2: SGHNT, YYREEE (reference sequence). V lost 1 base to trimming and J lost 2 bases, with 19 bases between them. The CDR3 reads CASSLFNRVIQPGNTIYF. The DNA of the CDR3 is TGTGCCAGCAGCTTGTTTAACAGGGTTATACAGCCTGGAAACACCATATATTTT.

The chain joins TRBV30 to TRBJ1-5; 9 bases line up with TRBD1. CDR1 GTSNPN and CDR2 SVGIG come from the germline V gene (reference sequence). With V trimmed by 3 bases and J by 5 bases, 8 bases remained unmatched. The CDR3 has 15 residues. In DNA form, the CDR3 reads TGTGCCTGGAGCACCGGACAGGGGTTGGATCAGCCCCAGCATTTT. This sequence encodes CAWSTGQGLDQPQHF.

The rearrangement joins TRBV10-3 to TRBJ1-1; D is perhaps TRBD1 (5 bases). Trimming shortened V by 6 bases and J by 2 bases, and 16 bases separated the two germline ends. Germline-derived CDR1 and CDR2 are ENHRY and SYGVKD. CDR3 length: 15 amino acids. Written as DNA, the CDR3 is TGTGCCATCAGGCAGGGAGGTGGACTTAACACTGAAGCTTTCTTT. This encodes CAIRQGGGLNTEAFF.